A single sample gave rise to the 8 T cell receptor beta chains below, sequenced in a study of blood T cell repertoires in COVID-19. Clones were sequenced by immunoSEQ multiplex PCR, and TCRdb holds only the in-frame ones, with some missing. The sample yields about 290,000 clones, roughly nine tenths seen once. Sequenced: PBMCs or T cells enriched from blood (not recorded which). These receptors came from a woman aged 40 to 50 who had recovered from COVID-19.

The V call is TRBV29-1, the J call TRBJ1-2; 7 positions agree with TRBD1. J was trimmed by 1 base and V by 6 bases; bases with no gene match: 8. In germline, CDR1 is SQVTM, CDR2 ANQGSEA. CDR3 length: 14 residues. DNA for the CDR3: TGCAGCGTCCCGAAAGGGGGCCTTAACTATGGCTACACCTTC. This gives the protein CSVPKGGLNYGYTF.

The V and J genes are TRBV19 and TRBJ1-5; TRBD1 is a possible D gene (5 bases). CDR1 LNHDA and CDR2 SQIVND come from the germline V gene (reference sequence). The CDR3 covers 14 residues. V lost 7 bases and J 3 bases, leaving 13 bases between the germline ends. CDR3 nucleotide sequence: TGTGCCAGTAAGGGATGGGGGGACAATCAGCCCCAGCATTTT. This sequence encodes CASKGWGDNQPQHF. Supplemented by reference TRBV19 and TRBJ1-5, the full variable domain reads DGGITQSPKYLFRKEGQNVTLSCEQNLNHDAMYWYRQDPGQGLRLIYYSQIVNDFQKGDIAEGYSVSREKKESFPLTVTSAQKNPTAFYLCASKGWGDNQPQHFGDGTRLSIL.

The rearrangement joins TRBV6-5 to TRBJ1-3; 10 nucleotides line up with TRBD1. The ends lost 6 bases at V and 4 bases at J; junction bases unmatched: 6. The CDR3 spans 15 residues. From germline, CDR1 is MNHEY and CDR2 SVGAGI. The CDR3 nucleotides read TGTGCCAGCAGCTGGGACAGGGGAGCGGGAAACACCATATATTTT. It encodes CASSWDRGAGNTIYF.

This chain links TRBV5-1 with TRBJ2-2, with a tentative D call TRBD2 (6 bases). The CDR3 has 15 residues. The V and J ends lost 5 bases and 5 bases respectively, with 16 bases between them. Germline CDR1 reads SGHRS; CDR2 reads YFSETQ. The CDR3 bases are TGCGCCAGCAGATTCGGAGGGGCCGGAACCGGGGAGCTGTTTTTT. Translated, it gives CASRFGGAGTGELFF.

The rearrangement joins TRBV4-1 to TRBJ1-6, with 11 bases lining up with TRBD1. The germline gives CDR1 MGHRA, CDR2 YSYEKL. The V and J ends lost 1 base and 0 bases, in that order; junction bases with no gene match: 2. This CDR3 has 18 amino acids. DNA for the CDR3: TGCGCCAGCAGCCAAGTGGGACAGGGGGTCTCCTATAATTCACCCCTCCACTTT. It codes for CASSQVGQGVSYNSPLHF.

The chain recombines TRBV25-1 with TRBJ2-3; 8 bases map to TRBD2. The germline V gene encodes CDR1 MGHDK and CDR2 SYGVNS. The CDR3 loop spans 15 amino acids. Trimming removed 3 bases from V and 2 bases from J; junction bases left unmatched: 4. The CDR3 loop reads CASSEGGGYTDTQYF. Here the CDR3 DNA reads TGTGCCAGCAGTGAGGGCGGGGGGTACACAGATACGCAGTATTTT. The full variable domain, its missing parts supplied by reference TRBV25-1 and TRBJ2-3, is EADIYQTPRYLVIGTGKKITLECSQTMGHDKMYWYQQDPGMELHLIHYSYGVNSTEKGDLSSESTVSRIRTEHFPLTLESARPSHTSQYLCASSEGGGYTDTQYFGPGTRLTVL.

This clone was counted only a few times. This chain joins TRBV19 and TRBJ2-2, with 16 bases lining up with TRBD2. There are 16 residues in the CDR3. Unmatched junction bases numbered 2, after V lost 6 bases and J lost 4 bases. CDR1 and CDR2 from the germline V gene are LNHDA and SQIVND (reference sequence). The CDR3 loop reads CASRGTSGRATGELFF. Here the CDR3 DNA reads TGTGCCAGTAGGGGGACTAGCGGGAGGGCCACCGGGGAGCTGTTTTTT.

The chain is built from TRBV27 and TRBJ1-2; D is ambiguous. This CDR3 region has 16 residues. V lost 0 bases, J lost 3 bases, and 14 bases lay in between. In germline, CDR1 is MNHEY, CDR2 SMNVEV (reference sequence). The CDR3: CASSLSKRSLDYGYTF. The CDR3 DNA reads TGTGCCAGCAGTTTATCGAAGAGGAGTCTGGACTATGGCTACACCTTC.